The clone carrying this T cell receptor beta chain was detected many times. Its specificity is unknown. CDR3 size: 12 residues. From germline, CDR1 is MNHEY and CDR2 SMNVEV (reference sequence). V lost 3 bases and J lost 4, with 4 bases in between. This sample stems from a study of early T cells in non-severe SARS-CoV-2 infection. Study in general: Sequenced bulk RNA came from whole blood that was unsorted, and chains were unpaired. General observations from the study: Anti-spike CD8 responses were favored by VDJdb matching, which missed private and CD4 specificities.

As part of library construction, unique molecular identifiers were attached to individual cDNA molecules. TCRdb re-called the 5' RACE reads through MiXCR, storing one row per CDR3 protein. The repertoire holds about 30,000 distinct CDR3 sequences, with under 6% as singletons. Specimen: whole blood. The TCR originated in an adult who was a healthcare worker with PCR-confirmed SARS-CoV-2 infection or an uninfected control (not recorded which). The gene calls are TRBV27 and TRBJ2-1, with D unclear. The DNA for the CDR3 is TGTGCCAGCAGTTTTGGGTACAATGAGCAGTTCTTC. Its translation is CASSFGYNEQFF.